This TCR beta chain was documented in a study of blood T cells in healthy people across ages (dated by TCRdb to 2014 to 2015). General notes on the study: In model experiments, roughly one uniquely barcoded TCR beta cDNA molecule per two T cells was captured by template switching. Using deep sequencing normalized with unique cDNA molecular identifiers, the study measured how TCR beta repertoire diversity changes with age. The donors were divided into four age groups: young (average around 15 years), middle-aged (around 37), aged (approximately 62) and long-lived (approximately 74). For two donors (one aged 18 to 29 and one aged 80 or older), the study analyzed two additional independent replicas of 1 million unique cDNA reads from the same blood draw.

The junction shows trimming of 0 bases on V and 3 bases on J, and the gene matches do not reach 7 bases of it. From its cysteine to its phenylalanine, the CDR3 spans 15 amino acids. Only the CDR3 DNA is retained, 45 bases long and in frame from the first base. Reading the germline V gene (reference sequence) gives CDR1 DFQATT and CDR2 SNEGSKA. General conclusions and limits of the study: Because profiling used bulk unsorted PBMCs, naive and antigen-experienced compartments could not be compared conclusively. Total diversity estimates from one million sequenced T cells were considered lower bounds and underestimates. Donor CMV infection status was unknown, potentially confounding age-related changes in expanded clonotypes. Compared with the aged group, more naive CD4+ T cells, fewer expanded clones and increased TCR diversity were shown by the long-lived group, suggesting age selection. A strong correlation was found between observed TCR beta diversity and the percentage of naive T cells measured by flow cytometry. As age increased, observed TCR beta diversity per million T cells dropped in a roughly linear way, and a significant reduction was already evident by age 40.

The roughly 39 donors, aged about 6 to 100 years, were systemically healthy Caucasian individuals from Russia. Each donor gave around 9 milliliters of peripheral blood, collected into EDTA-treated Vacutainer tubes. Ficoll-Paque density-gradient centrifugation was used to isolate PBMCs, with at least 6.5 million per sample. Trizol reagent was used to extract total RNA from PBMCs, with at least 5.5 micrograms per sample. Naive CD45RAhigh/CD27high T cell percentages were measured by flow cytometry on a PBMC aliquot from every donor. Concerning this clonotype: Its specific antigen is unknown. No base-level quality is on record; no much larger clone is a single base apart.

Library preparation used 5' RACE. TCRdb names Illumina HiSeq 2500 as the instrument used. A second PCR of 7 to 11 cycles was performed with a sample-barcoded 5' primer and a J-beta primer mix. A template-switch 5' adaptor carrying 12 random nucleotides introduced a unique molecular identifier onto each TCR beta cDNA molecule. Each sample yielded at least 2.5 million CDR3-containing paired-end reads. First-strand cDNA synthesis was performed from all RNA using the Mint cDNA synthesis kit, with priming by a TRBC-specific oligonucleotide. Following uracil-DNA glycosylase treatment, all cDNA underwent a first 18-cycle PCR with the universal primers M1SS and BC2_uni_R. As for the authors' bioinformatics: Normalization of each sample was performed by random selection of 1 million high-quality reads, each carrying a distinct molecular identifier. Instead of being binned into consensus sequences, reads that shared molecular identifiers were thrown out. MiTCR, run with a Q25 quality threshold and the strictest error-elimination algorithm, handled CDR3 identification, clonotype clustering and error correction. A nonparametric unseen species model with Euler transformation was used to estimate a lower bound on total TCR beta diversity. The public reads were run again by TCRdb, first through fastp at Q25 and then through MiXCR, and only productive beta chains were kept. Merged by CDR3 protein, the rows form single entries marked with the most common genes and DNA. The V and J calls were not made by the authors but by TCRdb's processing. For this sample there are roughly 1,000,000 distinct CDR3 sequences; under 30% appear just once. Together, the top ten hold about 0.72% of the sample.

The sample also formed part of further work on T cells of mothers and their children. The second source states: Donors were nine systemically healthy Caucasian individuals: three mothers and their six children. cDNA synthesis consumed the entire amount of extracted RNA, loaded at approximately 1.6 ug RNA in each 15 ul reaction. In the second PCR, the M1S primer added sample barcodes and 2-4 random nucleotides. Over 8 million TCR beta CDR3 reads came from each mother, compared with approximately 3.1 million reads from each child. Thymic selection similarly shapes TCR recombination output in related and unrelated pairs, with minor effect from inherited differences. Normalized repertoire overlap in related mother-child pairs was always slightly higher than in unrelated mother-child pairs, but the difference was never significant. No persistent microchimeric T cell clones were detected, at a sensitivity of approximately 90 clones per million clonotypes. In the study, deep NGS was used to compare the TCR beta repertoires of mothers and children, and features distinguishing related mother-child pairs from unrelated individuals were sought. Mothers averaged approximately 40 +/- 4 years of age and children averaged about 10 +/- 4 years. Libraries were sequenced on Illumina HiSeq 2000 with 100+100 nt paired-end reads after adapter ligation with NEBNext reagents. Mother and child libraries were prepared a month apart and sequenced in separate runs to prevent cross-contamination. For each donor, somewhere between about 500,000 and 2,000,000 distinct TCR beta clonotypes were identified. Naive TCR beta clonotypes were estimated from low-frequency clonotypes matched to each donor's FACS-determined naive share, without sorting.

This clonotype originated in a girl under 10 years old in good health. Material for sequencing was blood. The rearrangement combines TRBV20-1 with TRBJ2-7, with 8 bases matching TRBD2. The CDR3 reads as follows: CSARDSALAGYEQYF. The nucleotides read TGCAGTGCTAGAGATTCCGCCCTAGCGGGCTACGAGCAGTACTTC.